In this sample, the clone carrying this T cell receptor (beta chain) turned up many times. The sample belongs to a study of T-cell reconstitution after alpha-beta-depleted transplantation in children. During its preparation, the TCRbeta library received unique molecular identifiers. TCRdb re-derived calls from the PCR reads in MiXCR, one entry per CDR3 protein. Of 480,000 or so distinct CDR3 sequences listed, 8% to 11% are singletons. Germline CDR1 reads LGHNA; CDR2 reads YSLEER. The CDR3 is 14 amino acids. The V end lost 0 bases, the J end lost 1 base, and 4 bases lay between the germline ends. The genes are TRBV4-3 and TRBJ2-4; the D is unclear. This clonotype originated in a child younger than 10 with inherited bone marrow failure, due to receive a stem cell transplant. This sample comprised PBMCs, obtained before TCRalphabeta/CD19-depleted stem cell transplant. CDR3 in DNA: TGCGCCAGCAGCCAAGATTGGGCCAAAAACATTCAGTACTTC. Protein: CASSQDWAKNIQYF.